Presented here are 25 T cell receptor beta chains from one specimen sequenced in a study of OX40 agonist ivuxolimab in advanced cancers. TCRdb's copy holds only in-frame clones and misses some; the assay was immunoSEQ multiplex PCR. This table holds roughly 68,000 clones, 65% to 90% found once. The source material was CD4+ or CD8+ T cells sorted from blood, sampled in a trial of the OX40 agonist ivuxolimab. The receptors derive from an adult with an advanced solid tumor such as melanoma, head and neck, liver or kidney cancer.

This chain connects TRBV7-2 to TRBJ2-5, with 9 bases matching TRBD1. The V and J ends lost 1 base and 2 bases, in that order; junction bases with no gene match: 5. Germline V lookup: CDR1 SGHTA, CDR2 FQGNSA. CDR3 length equals 16 residues. Here the CDR3 reads CASSLVDRGLQETQYF. DNA of the CDR3: TGTGCCAGCAGCTTAGTGGACAGGGGACTTCAAGAGACCCAGTACTTC. The whole variable domain, remainder taken from reference TRBV7-2 and TRBJ2-5, is GAGVSQSPSNKVTEKGKDVELRCDPISGHTALYWYRQSLGQGLEFLIYFQGNSAPDKSGLPSDRFSAERTGGSVSTLTIQRTQQEDSAVYLCASSLVDRGLQETQYFGPGTRLLVL.

The chain has TRBV30 and TRBJ1-1; no firm D call. The V and J ends lost 2 bases and 7 bases respectively, with 11 bases between them. There are 12 residues in the CDR3. The germline gives CDR1 GTSNPN, CDR2 SVGIG (reference sequence). Here the CDR3 reads CAWSSWVREAFF. The CDR3 DNA follows: TGTGCCTGGAGTTCCTGGGTCCGTGAAGCTTTCTTT.

Details on this clone: The same CDR3 can be traced to other DNA sequences in this sample. The rearrangement uses TRBV6-4 and TRBJ2-2; D unresolved. This CDR3 comprises 13 residues. CDR1 MRHNA and CDR2 SNTAGT come from the germline V gene. Trimming shortened V by 3 bases and J by 3 bases, and 5 bases separated the two germline ends. The CDR3 sequence: CASSEGYTGELFF. CDR3 sequence (DNA): TGTGCCAGCAGTGAGGGTTACACCGGGGAGCTGTTTTTT.

The chain employs TRBV6-1 and TRBJ1-2; D unclear. This CDR3 is 13 amino acids long. Per germline, CDR1 MNHNS and CDR2 SASEGT. Trimming took off 1 base at V and 4 bases at J, with 7 bases between the two ends. DNA for the CDR3: TGTGCCAGCAGTGAAGAAACGGTCTATGGCTACACCTTC. Its protein is CASSEETVYGYTF.

This clone has a handful of counts. The V and J genes are TRBV2 and TRBJ2-5, with D possibly being TRBD2 (6 bases). Deletions cut 8 bases from V and 5 bases from J, with 21 bases between. This CDR3 has 15 amino acids. Germline loops: CDR1 SNHLY, CDR2 FYNNEI. CDR3 nucleotides: TGTGCCAGCTGCCGGGACGGGGGTTTTCGTGAGACCCAGTACTTC. Translation: CASCRDGGFRETQYF.

V usage is TRBV15 and J usage is TRBJ1-3; tentatively, D is TRBD1 (6 bases). The germline gives CDR1 LNHNV, CDR2 YYDKDF (reference sequence). This CDR3 is built from 15 residues. V gave up 3 bases and J gave up 0 bases, with 9 bases separating them. The chain's CDR3 is CATSSRTASGNTIYF. CDR3 DNA: TGTGCCACCAGCAGCCGGACAGCCTCTGGAAACACCATATATTTT.

The chain links TRBV10-3 to TRBJ2-5; D is unresolved. The germline V gene encodes CDR1 ENHRY and CDR2 SYGVKD. CDR3 size: 12 residues. Trimming took off 10 bases at V and 3 bases at J, with 12 bases between the two ends. The CDR3 DNA reads TGTGCCAGTGGGGATCGGGAAGAGACCCAGTACTTC. Translating it yields CASGDREETQYF.

The chain carries TRBV30 and TRBJ2-3, with TRBD2 matching 7 bases. CDR1 is GTSNPN and CDR2 is SVGIG in the germline V gene (reference sequence). The CDR3 totals 15 residues. Losses at the gene ends were 4 bases for V and 2 bases for J; bases not matched to a gene: 9. The CDR3 region has the DNA TGTGCCTGGACTAGCGGTCTACTAAACACAGATACGCAGTATTTT. Its translation is CAWTSGLLNTDTQYF.

The rearrangement uses TRBV7-9 and TRBJ1-6, with D maybe TRBD1 (5 bases). CDR3 size: 13 residues. With 8 bases removed from V and 8 bases from J, the gap between germline ends came to 13 bases. Germline V CDR1 and CDR2: SEHNR, FQNEAQ (reference sequence). CDR3 amino acids: CASGVQGDSPLHF. The CDR3 nucleotides read TGTGCCAGCGGCGTCCAGGGCGATTCACCCCTCCACTTT.

The chain carries TRBV29-1 and TRBJ2-2; D may match TRBD1 or TRBD2 (5 bases each). CDR1 SQVTM and CDR2 ANQGSEA come from the germline V gene. The CDR3 has 14 amino acids. V dropped 8 bases and J dropped 7 bases, with 20 bases sitting between them. CDR3 sequence reads: CSFREGARVGELFF. CDR3 DNA: TGCAGCTTCCGGGAAGGGGCGAGGGTCGGGGAGCTGTTTTTT.

This clone showed up just a few times. At the DNA level, this CDR3 is encoded by other sequences in the same sample as well. The chain employs TRBV29-1 and TRBJ1-1; 8 bases line up with TRBD1. The CDR3 sequence is 16 residues long. With V trimmed by 4 bases and J by 5 bases, 15 bases remained unmatched. Germline V lookup: CDR1 SQVTM, CDR2 ANQGSEA. CDR3 DNA sequence: TGCAGCGTTGGGCGGCAGGGGGCGGGTCGGGGGACTGAAGCTTTCTTT. This sequence encodes CSVGRQGAGRGTEAFF.

CDR3 loop: CASSRDQGMETQYF. The DNA of the CDR3 is TGTGCCAGCTCACGAGATCAGGGGATGGAGACCCAGTACTTC. This chain links TRBV18 with TRBJ2-5; possibly TRBD1 for D (6 bases). Germline V gives CDR1 KGHSH, CDR2 LQKENI. Trimming removed 4 bases at V and 5 bases at J, with 14 bases between. There are 14 residues in the CDR3.

This chain links TRBV7-6 with TRBJ2-7; D uncertain. Germline values: CDR1 SGHVS, CDR2 FNYEAQ. With 5 bases removed from V and 0 bases from J, the gap between germline ends came to 5 bases. This CDR3 has 12 amino acids. The CDR3 DNA reads as TGTGCCAGCAGCCACAGCTCCTACGAGCAGTACTTC. Translation gives CASSHSSYEQYF.

This clone came up once. In DNA form, the CDR3 reads TGTGCCAGCAGCTTTAGAACAGGGAGTGGGAATGAGCAGTTCTTC. Its translation is CASSFRTGSGNEQFF. This chain links TRBV7-9 with TRBJ2-1; possibly TRBD1 for D (6 bases). CDR3 length: 15 amino acids. Trimming took off 3 bases at V and 7 bases at J, with 16 bases between the two ends. In germline, CDR1 is SEHNR, CDR2 FQNEAQ (reference sequence).

The chain couples TRBV27 to TRBJ1-4, with no clear D. The CDR3 length is 15 residues. Trimming pared 4 bases from V and 6 bases from J, leaving 15 bases between. The V gene's germline CDR1 is MNHEY and CDR2 SMNVEV (reference sequence). The CDR3 region is CASSSRRGVDEKLFF. For the CDR3, the DNA is TGTGCCAGCAGTTCTCGTCGCGGTGTGGATGAAAAACTGTTTTTT.

The J gene is TRBJ1-3, the V gene TRBV30; D is undetermined. This CDR3 spans 13 amino acids. Germline assignment: CDR1 GTSNPN and CDR2 SVGIG (reference sequence). With 2 bases removed from V and 0 bases from J, the gap between germline ends came to 5 bases. CDR3: CAWSLLSGNTIYF. CDR3 DNA: TGTGCCTGGAGTTTACTCTCTGGAAACACCATATATTTT.

The chain is built from TRBV6-1 and TRBJ1-1; D not resolved. The CDR3 totals 14 residues. Germline lookup yields CDR1 MNHNS and CDR2 SASEGT. Trimming cost V 3 bases and J 1 base, with 9 bases left between them. CDR3 in amino acids: CASSDTLRNTEAFF. DNA of the CDR3: TGTGCCAGCAGTGACACACTTAGGAACACTGAAGCTTTCTTT.

The genes are TRBV12-5 and TRBJ2-7, with TRBD1 identical over 10 bases. Trimming removed 1 base from V and 4 bases from J; junction bases left unmatched: 4. The germline CDR1 and CDR2 sequences are LGHNT and FRNRAP. The CDR3 has 15 residues. The CDR3 here is CASGLAGQGGYEQYF. The CDR3 bases are TGTGCTAGTGGTTTGGCCGGACAGGGGGGGTACGAGCAGTACTTC.

This clone was detected only once. This sequence joins TRBV4-1 and TRBJ1-3, with D unresolved. The CDR3 totals 20 residues. Germline CDR1 is MGHRA and CDR2 is YSYEKL. The V end was cut by 2 bases, the J end by 1 base, with 24 bases between. CDR3 amino acids: CASSQTQIAAATRSGNTIYF. In nucleotides, the CDR3 is TGCGCCAGCAGCCAAACTCAAATAGCGGCAGCAACAAGGTCTGGAAACACCATATATTTT.

Written as DNA, the CDR3 is TGTGCCAGCAGCTTGGTCCAGGGTTTTGGGGCACCCCTCCACTTT. This codes for CASSLVQGFGAPLHF. This chain links TRBV5-4 with TRBJ1-6; TRBD1 might be the D (5 bases). In germline, CDR1 is SGHNT, CDR2 YYREEE (reference sequence). This CDR3 spans 15 amino acids. The germline V and J ends were trimmed by 0 bases and 11 bases, with 15 bases remaining between them. Looking up the rest from reference TRBV5-4 and TRBJ1-6 gives the full variable domain: ETGVTQSPTHLIKTRGQQVTLRCSSQSGHNTVSWYQQALGQGPQFIFQYYREEENGRGNFPPRFSGLQFPNYSSELNVNALELDDSALYLCASSLVQGFGAPLHFGNGTRLTVT.

The rearrangement uses TRBV7-9 and TRBJ1-1; D remains ambiguous. V lost 0 bases and J lost 8, with 13 bases in between. The CDR3 contains 14 residues. Germline lookup yields CDR1 SEHNR and CDR2 FQNEAQ (reference sequence). CDR3 protein: CASSLASGAAEAFF. CDR3 sequence (DNA): TGTGCCAGCAGCTTAGCTTCGGGCGCTGCGGAAGCTTTCTTT.

The chain is built from TRBV14 and TRBJ2-3; D ambiguous. CDR1 and CDR2 from the germline V gene are SGHDN and FVKESK. The CDR3 spans 15 residues. Trimming stripped 1 base from V and 2 bases from J, with 10 bases between. CDR3 region: CASSQGTAPTDTQYF. Written as DNA, the CDR3 is TGTGCCAGCAGCCAAGGAACAGCGCCCACAGATACGCAGTATTTT.

This chain links TRBV5-4 with TRBJ2-3; no reliable D call. The V and J ends lost 9 bases and 2 bases respectively, with 7 bases between them. The CDR3 is 11 amino acids. CDR1 and CDR2 from the germline V gene are SGHNT and YYREEE (reference sequence). The chain's CDR3 is CATSLTDTQYF. The CDR3 nucleotides read TGTGCCACCTCCCTCACAGATACGCAGTATTTT.

The chain joins TRBV6-5 to TRBJ1-1; D uncertain. CDR1 is MNHEY and CDR2 is SVGAGI in the germline V gene. Trimming stripped 4 bases from V and 1 base from J, with 10 bases between. The CDR3 runs 14 residues. In DNA form, the CDR3 reads TGTGCCAGCAGTTCCCGGAACGCGAACACTGAAGCTTTCTTT. Protein sequence: CASSSRNANTEAFF.

This clone was recorded only once. The chain is built from TRBV5-6 and TRBJ1-1; no reliable D call. Germline loops: CDR1 SGHDT, CDR2 YYEEEE. Trimming removed 3 bases at V and 0 bases at J, with 9 bases between. This CDR3 has 14 residues. The CDR3 nucleotides are TGTGCCAGCAGCTGGGTGGGTATGAACACTGAAGCTTTCTTT. Protein: CASSWVGMNTEAFF.